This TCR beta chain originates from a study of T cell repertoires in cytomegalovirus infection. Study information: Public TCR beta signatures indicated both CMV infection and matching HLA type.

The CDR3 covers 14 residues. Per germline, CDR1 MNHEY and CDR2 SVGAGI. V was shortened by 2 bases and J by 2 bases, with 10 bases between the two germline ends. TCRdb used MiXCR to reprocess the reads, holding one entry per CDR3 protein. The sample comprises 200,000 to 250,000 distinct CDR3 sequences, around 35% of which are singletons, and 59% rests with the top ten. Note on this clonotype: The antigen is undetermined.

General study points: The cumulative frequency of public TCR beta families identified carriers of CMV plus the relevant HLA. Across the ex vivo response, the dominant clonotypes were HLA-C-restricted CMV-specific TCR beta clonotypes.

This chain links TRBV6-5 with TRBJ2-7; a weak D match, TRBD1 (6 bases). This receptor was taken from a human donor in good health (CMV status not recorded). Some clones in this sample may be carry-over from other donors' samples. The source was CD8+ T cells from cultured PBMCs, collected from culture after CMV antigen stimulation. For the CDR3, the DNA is TGTGCCAGCAGTTACGGGACACCTACCTACGAGCAGTACTTC. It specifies CASSYGTPTYEQYF.